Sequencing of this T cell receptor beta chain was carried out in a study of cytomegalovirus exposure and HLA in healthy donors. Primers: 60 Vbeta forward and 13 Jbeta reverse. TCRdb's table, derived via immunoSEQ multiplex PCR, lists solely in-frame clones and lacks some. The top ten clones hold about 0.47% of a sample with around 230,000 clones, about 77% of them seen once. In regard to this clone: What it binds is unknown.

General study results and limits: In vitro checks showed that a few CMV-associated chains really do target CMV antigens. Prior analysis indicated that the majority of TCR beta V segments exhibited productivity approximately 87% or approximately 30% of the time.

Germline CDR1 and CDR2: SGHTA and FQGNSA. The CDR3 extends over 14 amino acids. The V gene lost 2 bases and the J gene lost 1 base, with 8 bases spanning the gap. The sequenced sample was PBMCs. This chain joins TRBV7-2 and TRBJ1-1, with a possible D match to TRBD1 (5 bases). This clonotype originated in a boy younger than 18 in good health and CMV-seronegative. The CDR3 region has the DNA TGTGCCAGCAGCTTATTTCAGGGGAACACTGAAGCTTTCTTT. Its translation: CASSLFQGNTEAFF. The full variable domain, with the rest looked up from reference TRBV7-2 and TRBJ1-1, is GAGVSQSPSNKVTEKGKDVELRCDPISGHTALYWYRQSLGQGLEFLIYFQGNSAPDKSGLPSDRFSAERTGGSVSTLTIQRTQQEDSAVYLCASSLFQGNTEAFFGQGTRLTVV.